These 19 T cell receptor beta chains originate from one sample sequenced in a study of T cells in Graves' hyperthyroidism and ophthalmopathy. The TCR beta CDR3 regions underwent amplification using RNA transcripts as the source. Initially, a first-round RT-PCR of the TCR CDR3 employed the HTBI primer set. MiXCR, run by TCRdb on the multiplex PCR reads, gives a single entry per CDR3 protein. The sample has roughly 350,000 distinct CDR3 sequences, roughly 15% seen once. Specimen: blood. All receptors derive from a woman between 40 and 50 years old with Graves' ophthalmopathy.

V and J are TRBV4-2 and TRBJ2-7; 12 bases are shared with TRBD2. V shed 0 bases and J 9 bases; nucleotides not matched to a gene: 6. CDR1 is LGHNA and CDR2 is YNFKEQ in the germline V gene. This CDR3 has 15 residues. DNA for the CDR3: TGTGCCAGCAGCCAAGATATGGCTAGCGGGAGGGTGCAGTACTTC. This gives the protein CASSQDMASGRVQYF.

The chain is built from TRBV7-9 and TRBJ2-2, with D perhaps matching TRBD1 or TRBD2 (7 bases each). The germline V and J ends were trimmed by 5 bases and 3 bases, with 16 bases remaining between them. In germline, CDR1 is SEHNR, CDR2 FQNEAQ (reference sequence). This CDR3 contains 16 residues. Here the CDR3 reads CASSLYRGGDTGELFF. The CDR3 DNA sequence: TGTGCCAGCAGCCTTTACAGGGGAGGGGACACCGGGGAGCTGTTTTTT.

This clonotype came up a few times. V usage is TRBV20-1 and J usage is TRBJ1-2, with TRBD1 identical over 9 bases. The CDR3 covers 13 residues. Germline CDR1 DFQATT, CDR2 SNEGSKA (reference sequence). The V gene end was trimmed by 5 bases and the J gene end by 7 bases; junction bases not matched to a gene: 8. The CDR3 sequence: CSAVNRGRVGYTF. DNA of the CDR3: TGCAGTGCTGTTAACAGGGGGCGTGTTGGCTACACCTTC.

The sample holds many counts of this clonotype. The gene calls are TRBV12-3 or TRBV12-4 and TRBJ2-3, with D possibly matching TRBD2 (7 bases). The CDR3 length is 16 residues. Trimming shortened V by 2 bases and J by 4 bases, and 16 bases separated the two germline ends. CDR3 sequence reads: CASSLFTGGPADTQYF. CDR3 nucleotide sequence: TGTGCCAGCAGTTTATTCACGGGGGGCCCCGCAGATACGCAGTATTTT.

This clonotype came up many times. V gene TRBV11-1 combines with J gene TRBJ1-1, with D perhaps TRBD1 (6 bases). Trimming left V 4 bases short and J 6 bases short, with 15 bases between. The CDR3 runs 14 residues. Germline V gene lookup returns CDR1 SGHAT and CDR2 FQDESV (reference sequence). The CDR3 loop is CASSSERGLSEAFF. The DNA for the CDR3 is TGTGCCAGCAGCTCTGAACGGGGGCTGTCTGAAGCTTTCTTT.

In regard to this clonotype: Sequence at one end of the junction differs from germline and may be a read error. V gene TRBV18 combines with J gene TRBJ1-1; D uncertain. Germline CDR1 reads KGHSH; CDR2 reads LQKENI. The CDR3 contains 13 residues. The CDR3 spells CASSLDKNTETFF. In DNA, the CDR3 is TGTGCCAGCTCATTAGACAAGAACACTGAAACTTTCTTT.

Many counts were recorded for this clonotype. This chain joins TRBV28 and TRBJ1-1; tentatively, D is TRBD1 (5 bases). Trimming removed 7 bases from V and 6 bases from J, with 15 bases in between. The CDR3 contains 13 residues. From germline, CDR1 is MDHEN and CDR2 SYDVKM. In nucleotides, the CDR3 is TGTGCCAGCATGTACAGGCGCAACGCTGAAGCTTTCTTT. Protein: CASMYRRNAEAFF.

This clonotype was seen at least ten times. The genes are TRBV7-2 and TRBJ2-2, with 8 nucleotides matching TRBD1. Germline-derived CDR1 and CDR2 are SGHTA and FQGNSA. The junction had 7 bases not matched to a gene; V was cut back by 5 bases and J by 5 bases. This CDR3 is 15 amino acids long. The CDR3 nucleotides are TGTGCCAGCAGCCCACGGACAGGGTTGACCGGGGAGCTGTTTTTT. This codes for CASSPRTGLTGELFF.

V usage is TRBV20-1 and J usage is TRBJ1-2; D is undetermined. The CDR3 extends over 15 amino acids. Germline-derived CDR1 and CDR2 are DFQATT and SNEGSKA (reference sequence). The V gene lost 0 bases and the J gene lost 0 bases, with 11 bases spanning the gap. The CDR3 is CSARDPTAPNYGYTF. Here the CDR3 DNA reads TGCAGTGCTAGAGATCCTACCGCGCCTAACTATGGCTACACCTTC.

The rearrangement links TRBV27 to TRBJ2-7; D remains ambiguous. V gave up 6 bases and J gave up 5 bases, with 17 bases separating them. Germline V gene lookup returns CDR1 MNHEY and CDR2 SMNVEV (reference sequence). The CDR3 sequence is 14 residues long. CDR3 in DNA: TGTGCCAGCAGCTTACGAACCCACTTGGACGAGCAGTACTTC. Its translation is CASSLRTHLDEQYF.

At least ten counts were recorded for this clonotype. The rearrangement uses TRBV7-9 and TRBJ1-2, with D possibly matching TRBD1 (5 bases). The CDR3 sequence is 13 residues long. V was trimmed by 4 bases and J by 7 bases, leaving 13 bases between them. CDR1 is SEHNR, CDR2 FQNEAQ, per germline (reference sequence). The DNA for the CDR3 is TGTGCCAGCAGCTCCCCCAGGGTGACTGGCTACACCTTC. Translating it yields CASSSPRVTGYTF. The complete variable domain, with remaining parts taken from reference TRBV7-9 and TRBJ1-2, reads DTGVSQNPRHKITKRGQNVTFRCDPISEHNRLYWYRQTLGQGPEFLTYFQNEAQLEKSRLLSDRFSAERPKGSFSTLEIQRTEQGDSAMYLCASSSPRVTGYTFGSGTRLTVV.

Comments on this clonotype: Possible read error: a much larger clone is one base away. J is TRBJ2-1 and V is TRBV29-1; 11 bases match TRBD2. In germline, CDR1 is SQVTM, CDR2 ANQGSEA. The CDR3 consists of 15 residues. The J segment lost 6 bases and the V segment lost 1 base, leaving 5 bases of the junction unmatched. In DNA, the CDR3 is TGCAGCGTTGAAGGAACTAGCGGGAGTATCAATGAGCAGTTCTTC. Translating gives CSVEGTSGSINEQFF.

This clonotype was counted many times. V and J are TRBV27 and TRBJ2-5, with 12 bases matching TRBD1. Trimming removed 5 bases from V and 6 bases from J; junction bases left unmatched: 13. The CDR3 length is 17 residues. Germline assignment: CDR1 MNHEY and CDR2 SMNVEV (reference sequence). CDR3 region: CASSPRDRGLIGKTQYF. The CDR3 nucleotides are TGTGCCAGCAGTCCCCGGGACAGGGGGCTGATTGGAAAGACCCAGTACTTC.

This clonotype came up many times. The chain couples TRBV7-2 to TRBJ1-5; 8 bases align to TRBD1. Trimming took 5 bases from V and 3 from J; bases not matched to a gene: 6. The CDR3 runs 15 residues. CDR1 SGHTA and CDR2 FQGNSA come from the germline V gene. In DNA form, the CDR3 reads TGTGCCAGCAGCCCGGGACAGGACCCCAATCAGCCCCAGCATTTT. Amino acids: CASSPGQDPNQPQHF.

This clonotype was seen at least ten times. The chain is built from TRBV2 and TRBJ2-5; no clear D. V was clipped by 5 bases and J by 0 bases, with 10 bases between them. Germline loops: CDR1 SNHLY, CDR2 FYNNEI. The CDR3 spans 14 residues. CDR3 loop: CASSPGLYQETQYF. The CDR3 DNA follows: TGTGCCAGCAGTCCCGGTTTGTACCAAGAGACCCAGTACTTC.

Only a few counts were recorded for this clonotype. V and J are TRBV6-1 and TRBJ1-2; the D gene is possibly TRBD1 (6 bases). CDR3 size: 15 residues. Germline lookup yields CDR1 MNHNS and CDR2 SASEGT. Trimming took 4 bases from V and 4 from J, leaving 16 bases between them. CDR3 nucleotide sequence: TGTGCCAGCAGTGGGTACACAGGGAACGGCTATGGCTACACCTTC. Translated, it gives CASSGYTGNGYGYTF.

This clonotype was observed many times. This chain uses TRBV14 with TRBJ2-7; D is perhaps TRBD2 (6 bases). Germline V gene data show CDR1 as SGHDN and CDR2 as FVKESK. This CDR3 contains 14 residues. V lost 5 bases and J 2 bases, leaving 13 bases between the germline ends. The CDR3 DNA is TGTGCCAGCAGCGTCCGGGACTGGGCCTACGAGCAGTACTTC. This encodes CASSVRDWAYEQYF.

This clonotype was seen at least ten times. The rearrangement uses TRBV13 and TRBJ1-2; TRBD1 agrees at 7 bases. V was clipped by 1 base and J by 6 bases; unmatched bases: 11. Germline V gene data show CDR1 as PRHDT and CDR2 as FYEKMQ (reference sequence). The CDR3 consists of 16 residues. The DNA for the CDR3 is TGTGCCAGCAGCTTAGAGGCGACAGGGAATAGAGATGGCTACACCTTC. This translates into CASSLEATGNRDGYTF.

This clonotype appeared a few times. This sequence joins TRBV4-2 and TRBJ1-1; D might be TRBD1 (5 bases). Looked up from germline, CDR1 is LGHNA and CDR2 is YNFKEQ. There are 13 residues in the CDR3. Trimming removed 2 bases at V and 7 bases at J, with 11 bases between. CDR3 sequence reads: CASSQLSGSEAFF. As DNA, the CDR3 is TGTGCCAGCAGCCAATTATCAGGGAGTGAAGCTTTCTTT.